This T cell receptor (beta chain) was retrieved from a study of early T cells in non-severe SARS-CoV-2 infection. About the research overall: Bulk RNA taken from unsorted whole blood was sequenced, leaving chains unpaired.

V was shortened by 1 base and J by 4 bases, with 7 bases between the two germline ends. CDR1 is SGHTA and CDR2 is FQGTGA in the germline V gene. The CDR3 is 13 amino acids. Each cDNA molecule carried a unique molecular identifier. TCRdb used MiXCR to reprocess the 5' RACE reads, holding one entry per CDR3 protein. This table has about 71,000 distinct CDR3 sequences, about 13% appearing once. The sequence was obtained from an adult who was a healthcare worker with PCR-confirmed SARS-CoV-2 infection or an uninfected control (not recorded which). The sequenced material came from whole blood. This chain uses TRBV7-3 with TRBJ1-1; D is uncertain. CDR3 nucleotide sequence: TGTGCCAGCAGCTTAAAAGTGGGCACTGAAGCTTTCTTT. Translation gives CASSLKVGTEAFF. Using reference TRBV7-3 and TRBJ1-1 for the parts outside the CDR3, the full variable domain is GAGVSQTPSNKVTEKGKYVELRCDPISGHTALYWYRQSLGQGPEFLIYFQGTGAADDSGLPNDRFFAVRPEGSVSTLKIQRTERGDSAVYLCASSLKVGTEAFFGQGTRLTVV.